The clone carrying this TCR beta chain has a count of ten or more. Using RNA transcripts as the source, TCR beta CDR3 regions were amplified. Primed by the HTBI set, a first-round RT-PCR was run on the TCR CDR3. TCRdb re-analysed the multiplex PCR reads in MiXCR, keeping a single row per CDR3 protein. Of 350,000 to 400,000 distinct CDR3 sequences in the sample, about 15% were seen once. Uncontrolled infections, other autoimmune diseases, pregnancy or lactation led to exclusion of patients. With 3 bases removed from V and 4 bases from J, the gap between germline ends came to 13 bases. This CDR3 region has 14 residues. The V gene's germline CDR1 is LGHDT and CDR2 YNNKEL (reference sequence). The sample belongs to a study of T cells in Graves' hyperthyroidism and ophthalmopathy. Study-level information: Before treatment of any kind, peripheral blood was taken at initial diagnosis.

The sequence was collected from a young woman with Graves' hyperthyroidism. J is TRBJ2-7 and V is TRBV3-1; D gene ambiguous. Sequenced sample: blood. The CDR3 bases are TGTGCCAGCAGCCACAGTCAGCTTGGTTACGAGCAGTACTTC. It encodes CASSHSQLGYEQYF.